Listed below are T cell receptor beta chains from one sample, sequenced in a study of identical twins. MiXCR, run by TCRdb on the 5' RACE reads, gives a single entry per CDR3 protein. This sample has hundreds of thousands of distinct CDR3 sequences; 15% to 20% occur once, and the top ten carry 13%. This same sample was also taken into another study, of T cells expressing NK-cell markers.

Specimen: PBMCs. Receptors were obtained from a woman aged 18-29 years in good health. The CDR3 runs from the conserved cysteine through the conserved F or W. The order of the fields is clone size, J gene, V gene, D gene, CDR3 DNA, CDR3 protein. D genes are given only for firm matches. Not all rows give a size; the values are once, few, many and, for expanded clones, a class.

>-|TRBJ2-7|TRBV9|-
TGTGCCAGCAGCGTAGGTCGGGACCGCTACGAGCAGTACTTC
CASSVGRDRYEQYF
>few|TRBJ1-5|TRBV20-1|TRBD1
TGCAGTGCTCGGGACAGGAGAGGTCAGCCCCAGCATTTT
CSARDRRGQPQHF
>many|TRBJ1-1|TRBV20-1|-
TGCAGTGTCGCTTCTAGGGGGAGGACTGAAGCTTTCTTT
CSVASRGRTEAFF
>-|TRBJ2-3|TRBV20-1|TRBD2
TGCAGTGCTAGATCCACACTAGCGGATAGCACAGATACGCAGTATTTT
CSARSTLADSTDTQYF
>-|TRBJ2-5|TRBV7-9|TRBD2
TGTGCCAGCAGCTTAACCGGGGGGGTCCAAGAGACCCAGTACTTC
CASSLTGGVQETQYF
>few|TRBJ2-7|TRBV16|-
TGTGCCAGCAGCCAATCTAGTTTTTACGAGCAGTACTTC
CASSQSSFYEQYF
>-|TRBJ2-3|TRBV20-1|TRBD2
TGCAGTGCTAGAGATCATCAGCGGGAGATGGGTACGCAGTATTTT
CSARDHQREMGTQYF
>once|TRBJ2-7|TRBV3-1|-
TGTGCCAGCAGCCAGCTAGACCCCCCGGAGCAGTACTTC
CASSQLDPPEQYF
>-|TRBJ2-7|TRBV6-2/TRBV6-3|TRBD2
TGTGCCAGCAGTTACTCGACTAGCGGGAGTCTAGGCGAGCAGTACTTC
CASSYSTSGSLGEQYF
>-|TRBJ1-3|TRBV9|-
TGTGCCAGCAGCGTAGCCGAGGGGGGAGACACCATATATTTT
CASSVAEGGDTIYF
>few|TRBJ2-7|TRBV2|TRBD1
TGTGCCAGCACAGGACAGGAATTCTACGAGCAGTACTTC
CASTGQEFYEQYF